The entry below describes one T cell receptor (beta chain). The antigen is unknown. 60 Vbeta and 13 Jbeta primers were used in PCR. Profiling relied on immunoSEQ multiplex PCR, and the TCRdb table lists in-frame clones only, not all of them. This sample yields roughly 180,000 clones, of which roughly four fifths are seen a single time; less than 3% belongs to the top ten. This entry comes from a study of cytomegalovirus exposure and HLA in healthy donors. The study, taken as a whole, reports: Presence/absence results assume similar sequencing depth per donor, which may not hold.

Looked up from germline, CDR1 is SGHVS and CDR2 is FNYEAQ. The CDR3 covers 15 residues. Losses at the gene ends were 4 bases for V and 6 bases for J; bases not matched to a gene: 9. This clonotype was obtained from a female donor in good health and CMV-seronegative. Sequenced sample: PBMCs. The chain links TRBV7-6 to TRBJ2-7, with 10 bases aligning to TRBD1. CDR3 nucleotide sequence: TGTGCCAGCAGCTCGGGGGGCGGGACAGGGGCCGAGCAGTACTTC. It is translated as CASSSGGGTGAEQYF.